The entry below describes one T cell receptor beta chain. Antigen specificity is unknown. Investigators sourced about 2.2 micrograms of genomic DNA from cryopreserved PBMCs for TCR beta libraries. The protocol was immunoSEQ multiplex PCR, while the TCRdb copy is restricted to in-frame clones and leaves out a portion. This sample carries about 150,000 clones, roughly 76% of them seen once, and the ten largest clones take around 5%. These data are taken from a study of cytotoxic CD8 clonotypes in ibrutinib-treated CLL. Study-level findings and limits: With treatment, public clonotypes, which were uncommon, either contracted or remained stable.

The junction had 12 bases not matched to a gene; V was cut back by 4 bases and J by 7 bases. The germline V gene encodes CDR1 SQVTM and CDR2 ANQGSEA. The CDR3 has 16 amino acids. This clonotype was sampled from a human donor with chronic lymphocytic leukemia. V is TRBV29-1 and J is TRBJ1-4; the match to TRBD1 covers 10 bases. The sequencing used PBMCs, collected after 24 months of ibrutinib treatment. The CDR3 spells CSVVGDRGSSGEKLFF. The CDR3 region has the DNA TGCAGCGTTGTTGGGGACAGGGGTTCGTCGGGTGAAAAACTGTTTTTT. Complete variable domain (other parts from reference TRBV29-1 and TRBJ1-4): SAVISQKPSRDICQRGTSLTIQCQVDSQVTMMFWYRQQPGQSLTLIATANQGSEATYESGFVIDKFPISRPNLTFSTLTVSNMSPEDSSIYLCSVVGDRGSSGEKLFFGSGTQLSVL.